The rows below give T cell receptor beta chains drawn from one sample of a study of graft-versus-host responses after intestinal transplantation. The table came from immunoSEQ multiplex PCR; TCRdb's copy has only in-frame clones and leaves some out. The sample lists more than 20,000 clones, around 92% occurring once. The source material was PBMCs, sampled roughly 270 days after intestinal transplant. The receptor set was obtained from a human patient who received an intestinal transplant, so some T cells may come from the graft donor. Each CDR3 is given with its conserved first and last residue. A D gene is named only where the DNA matches it firmly. Size is omitted from some rows. Given values are once, few, many or a class for expanded clones.

J gene: TRBJ2-3
V gene: TRBV6-5
D gene: .
clone size: once
CDR3 protein: CASREGHPTDTQYF
CDR3 DNA: TGTGCCAGCAGGGAGGGACATCCCACAGATACGCAGTATTTT

J gene: TRBJ1-4
V gene: TRBV7-9
D gene: .
clone size: .
CDR3 protein: CASSSRDTDRGEKLFF
CDR3 DNA: TGTGCCAGCAGCTCCCGGGACACGGATCGGGGTGAAAAACTGTTTTTT

J gene: TRBJ1-5
V gene: TRBV28
D gene: TRBD1
clone size: .
CDR3 protein: CASSFDRGGQPQHF
CDR3 DNA: TGTGCCAGCAGCTTCGACAGGGGGGGTCAGCCCCAGCATTTT

J gene: TRBJ2-7
V gene: TRBV5-1
D gene: .
clone size: .
CDR3 protein: CASSPRDGGTDEQYF
CDR3 DNA: TGCGCCAGCAGCCCCCGGGACGGGGGGACAGACGAGCAGTACTTC

J gene: TRBJ1-3
V gene: TRBV5-6
D gene: .
clone size: .
CDR3 protein: CASSLFGGALSGNTIYF
CDR3 DNA: TGTGCCAGCAGCTTGTTCGGAGGGGCCCTCTCTGGAAACACCATATATTTT

J gene: TRBJ2-7
V gene: TRBV4-1
D gene: TRBD1
clone size: .
CDR3 protein: CASSPYSTGTYEQYF
CDR3 DNA: TGCGCCAGCAGCCCCTACTCGACAGGGACCTACGAGCAGTACTTC

J gene: TRBJ2-7
V gene: TRBV7-2
D gene: TRBD2
clone size: .
CDR3 protein: CASSFGLAGGPYEQYF
CDR3 DNA: TGTGCCAGCAGTTTCGGACTAGCGGGAGGGCCGTACGAGCAGTACTTC

J gene: TRBJ2-3
V gene: TRBV6-1
D gene: TRBD2
clone size: .
CDR3 protein: CASSEALAGGPDTQYF
CDR3 DNA: TGTGCCAGCAGTGAAGCACTAGCGGGAGGGCCAGATACGCAGTATTTT

J gene: TRBJ1-2
V gene: TRBV6-1
D gene: .
clone size: .
CDR3 protein: CASSEARGMDGYTF
CDR3 DNA: TGTGCCAGCAGTGAAGCGCGGGGGATGGATGGCTACACCTTC

J gene: TRBJ2-3
V gene: TRBV27
D gene: TRBD2
clone size: few
CDR3 protein: CASYGLAGGLAQYF
CDR3 DNA: TGTGCCAGCTATGGACTAGCGGGAGGGCTGGCGCAGTATTTT

J gene: TRBJ1-1
V gene: TRBV11-2
D gene: .
clone size: .
CDR3 protein: CASSLGGVAFF
CDR3 DNA: TGTGCCAGCAGCTTAGGGGGGGTAGCTTTCTTT

J gene: TRBJ2-2
V gene: TRBV16
D gene: TRBD1
clone size: once
CDR3 protein: CASSQAGGDTGELFF
CDR3 DNA: TGTGCCAGCAGCCAAGCAGGGGGCGACACCGGGGAGCTGTTTTTT

J gene: TRBJ1-5
V gene: TRBV19
D gene: .
clone size: .
CDR3 protein: CASSTNYVGNQPQHF
CDR3 DNA: TGTGCCAGTAGTACTAATTACGTGGGCAATCAGCCCCAGCATTTT

J gene: TRBJ1-3
V gene: TRBV11-1
D gene: .
clone size: .
CDR3 protein: CASSLDFGSNSGNTIYF
CDR3 DNA: TGTGCCAGCAGCTTAGACTTTGGATCTAACTCTGGAAACACCATATATTTT

J gene: TRBJ2-7
V gene: TRBV28
D gene: .
clone size: .
CDR3 protein: CASSPDFVDDYEQYF
CDR3 DNA: TGTGCCAGCAGCCCCGACTTTGTCGATGACTACGAGCAGTACTTC

J gene: TRBJ2-2
V gene: TRBV27
D gene: TRBD2
clone size: .
CDR3 protein: CASKTLGLAGETGELFF
CDR3 DNA: TGTGCCAGCAAGACGTTAGGACTAGCGGGAGAAACCGGGGAGCTGTTTTTT

J gene: TRBJ2-1
V gene: TRBV2
D gene: TRBD2
clone size: .
CDR3 protein: CASSEGTSADNEQFF
CDR3 DNA: TGTGCCAGCAGTGAAGGGACTAGCGCAGACAATGAGCAGTTCTTC

J gene: TRBJ2-4
V gene: TRBV4-1
D gene: TRBD2
clone size: .
CDR3 protein: CASSQEGLAGGKNIQYF
CDR3 DNA: TGCGCCAGCAGCCAAGAGGGACTAGCGGGGGGGAAAAACATTCAGTACTTC

J gene: TRBJ2-7
V gene: TRBV6-5
D gene: .
clone size: .
CDR3 protein: CASSSGTHFSSYEQYF
CDR3 DNA: TGTGCCAGCAGTTCCGGGACCCATTTTAGCTCCTACGAGCAGTACTTC

J gene: TRBJ2-3
V gene: TRBV27
D gene: TRBD2
clone size: .
CDR3 protein: CASTPLADYTDTQYF
CDR3 DNA: TGTGCCAGCACCCCACTAGCGGACTACACAGATACGCAGTATTTT

J gene: TRBJ2-3
V gene: TRBV7-8
D gene: .
clone size: .
CDR3 protein: CASSTLSGLSTDTQYF
CDR3 DNA: TGTGCCAGCAGCACCCTGAGCGGGCTTAGCACAGATACGCAGTATTTT

J gene: TRBJ2-5
V gene: TRBV5-4
D gene: .
clone size: .
CDR3 protein: CASSLGPEGTQYF
CDR3 DNA: TGTGCCAGCAGCTTGGGCCCCGAGGGGACCCAGTACTTC